This record looks at one T cell receptor beta chain sequence and its context. This entry is derived from a study of blood T cell repertoires in COVID-19. The wider study: Acute-phase and convalescent COVID-19 samples originated in the United States, Italy and Spain. PBMCs, B-cell-depleted T cells, or T cells were the source of the cDNA or gDNA that made up the material.

With 8 bases removed from V and 7 bases from J, the gap between germline ends came to 11 bases. The germline V gene encodes CDR1 MNHEY and CDR2 SVGAGI. This CDR3 is built from 12 residues. The method was immunoSEQ multiplex PCR; TCRdb's version includes in-frame clones alone and lacks a portion of them. This sample has 300,000 or so clones, with around nine tenths found just once. Sample: peripheral blood. The chain recombines TRBV6-5 with TRBJ1-4; the D is unclear. The TCR originated in a man aged 45-60 years with active or convalescent COVID-19. CDR3 protein: CASGRVGEKLFF. As DNA, the CDR3 is TGTGCCAGCGGGCGCGTCGGTGAAAAACTGTTTTTT.